The 4 T cell receptor beta chains presented below share a single source sample, sequenced in a study of T cells in localized non-small cell lung cancer. Clones were sequenced by immunoSEQ multiplex PCR, and TCRdb holds only the in-frame ones, with some missing. The sample records some 27,000 clones, 88% being singletons. The specimen was peripheral blood, collected before any cancer treatment. These receptors all come from a female donor aged 60 or older with stage III squamous cell lung carcinoma.

The chain couples TRBV7-2 to TRBJ1-2, with 7 nucleotides matching TRBD1. Germline assignment: CDR1 SGHTA and CDR2 FQGNSA. This CDR3 has 15 residues. V was pared by 1 base and J by 4 bases, with 6 bases of the junction left unmatched. The CDR3 nucleotides read TGTGCCAGCAGCTTAGATATTAGGGGGCCCTATGGCTACACCTTC. It yields the protein CASSLDIRGPYGYTF.

DNA of the CDR3: TGCGCCAGCAGTGAGATGCAGGGGAGGGCCAAAAACATTCAGTACTTC. Its protein product is CASSEMQGRAKNIQYF. This sequence joins TRBV10-2 and TRBJ2-4; possibly TRBD1 or TRBD2 for D (6 bases each). The CDR3 loop spans 16 amino acids. Germline lookup yields CDR1 WSHSY and CDR2 SAAADI. V shed 2 bases and J shed 1 base, with 12 bases lying between them.

The rearrangement uses TRBV7-8 and TRBJ2-7; TRBD1 agrees at 10 bases. After removal of 1 base from V and 3 bases from J, the junction contained 3 bases not matched to a gene. Germline V gives CDR1 SGHVS, CDR2 FQNEAQ. The CDR3 is made up of 15 amino acids. The CDR3 DNA reads TGTGCCAGCAGCTTAGTAGGGGACAGGGGCTACGAGCAGTACTTC. It codes for CASSLVGDRGYEQYF.

The chain is built from TRBV7-2 and TRBJ1-1; no clear D gene. The V gene lost 2 bases and the J gene lost 1 base, with 8 bases spanning the gap. Germline CDR1 reads SGHTA; CDR2 reads FQGNSA. There are 14 residues in the CDR3. CDR3 DNA: TGTGCCAGCAGCTTACAACAGACGAACACTGAAGCTTTCTTT. It translates to CASSLQQTNTEAFF.